A selection of T cell receptor beta chains follows, all from one sample in a study of T cell repertoires in cytomegalovirus infection. In TCRdb, the reads were re-called with MiXCR into one record per CDR3 protein. The sample lists under 300,000 distinct CDR3 sequences, about a sixth occurring once. The specimen was CD8+ T cells from PBMCs. The receptors shown here come from a human donor in good health (CMV status not recorded). Some clones in this sample may be carry-over from other donors' samples. Both conserved end residues are part of each CDR3. Fields, in order: D gene, clone size, CDR3 length, J gene, V gene, CDR3 DNA, CDR3 protein. A D gene is named only where the DNA matches it firmly. The size entry is marked missing in some rows and otherwise reads once, few, many or a size class.

>.|many|15|TRBJ1-1|TRBV6-6
TGTGCCAGCAGTTACCCCTGGACAAGCAACACTGAAGCTTTCTTT
CASSYPWTSNTEAFF
>.|few|13|TRBJ2-5|TRBV27
TGTGCCAGCAGCCTGAGTTCTTCTGAGACCCAGTACTTC
CASSLSSSETQYF
>TRBD1|many|21|TRBJ1-1|TRBV6-2/TRBV6-3
TGTGCCAGCAGTTACTCGACCCCCGATTATTGGACAGGTGATCGAGGCACTGAAGCTTTCTTT
CASSYSTPDYWTGDRGTEAFF
>.|.|13|TRBJ2-3|TRBV12-3/TRBV12-4
TGTGCCAGCAGTTTCTTGGAAGTGGATACGCAGTATTTT
CASSFLEVDTQYF
>TRBD2|few|16|TRBJ2-2|TRBV11-2
TGTGCCAGCAGCGTCGCCCCGGGGGGGCGTACCGGGGAGCTGTTTTTT
CASSVAPGGRTGELFF
>.|few|14|TRBJ2-5|TRBV7-3
TGTGCCAGCAGCTTGTCGGGGTCACGGGAGACCCAGTACTTC
CASSLSGSRETQYF
>TRBD2|many|17|TRBJ2-7|TRBV7-2
TGTGCCAGCAGCTTAGCGCCAGCGGGGGGGCTCCAGGGCGAGCAGTACTTC
CASSLAPAGGLQGEQYF
>.|.|15|TRBJ2-3|TRBV27
TGTGCCAGCAGTGCTATCACAGGCGGCACAGATACGCAGTATTTT
CASSAITGGTDTQYF
>TRBD2|few|16|TRBJ2-3|TRBV2
TGTGCCAGCAGTTCGCAAGCGGGAGACTCCACAGATACGCAGTATTTT
CASSSQAGDSTDTQYF
>.|.|15|TRBJ2-1|TRBV7-6
TGTGCCAGTAACCAGGGGCGGGGGACCTACAATGAGCAGTTCTTC
CASNQGRGTYNEQFF
>TRBD1|few|18|TRBJ2-6|TRBV5-5
TGTGCCAGCAGCTTGCGACAGGGGGCTTCGAGTGGGGCCAACGTCCTGACTTTC
CASSLRQGASSGANVLTF
>.|many|14|TRBJ1-5|TRBV28
TGTGCCAGCAGCCCCGTTTCTACGGGTCAGCCCCAGCATTTT
CASSPVSTGQPQHF
>TRBD1|few|15|TRBJ2-7|TRBV6-5
TGTGCCAGCAGAAGGGGGACAGGGAAAACCTACGAGCAGTACTTC
CASRRGTGKTYEQYF
>.|many|15|TRBJ2-1|TRBV28
TGTGCCAGCAGTAACCCTCGGGCCGTAAGGAATGAGCAGTTCTTC
CASSNPRAVRNEQFF
>.|.|11|TRBJ1-1|TRBV11-1
TGTGCCAGCAGCTCCAGTCGTGAAGCTTTCTTT
CASSSSREAFF
>TRBD2|.|15|TRBJ2-1|TRBV13
TGTGCCAGCAGCGCCCGACTAGCGCTAACCAATGAGCAGTTCTTC
CASSARLALTNEQFF
>.|many|16|TRBJ1-1|TRBV6-5
TGTGCCAGCAGTTACTCTGGAGGGTTCCCTAACACTGAAGCTTTCTTT
CASSYSGGFPNTEAFF
>.|few|13|TRBJ1-5|TRBV2
TGTGCCAGCCTCGGGGGGGGAGGTCAGCCCCAGCATTTT
CASLGGGGQPQHF
>.|few|15|TRBJ1-4|TRBV6-5
TGTGCCAGCAGTTATTTTCATGGGGCAGGGGAAAAACTGTTTTTT
CASSYFHGAGEKLFF
>.|many|15|TRBJ1-1|TRBV7-6
TGTGCCAGCAGCTTAGCGGAACTCTGGAACACTGAAGCTTTCTTT
CASSLAELWNTEAFF
>.|.|15|TRBJ2-5|TRBV2
TGTGCCAGCAGTGGGACGGAGTGGTACCAAGAGACCCAGTACTTC
CASSGTEWYQETQYF
>.|few|15|TRBJ1-4|TRBV19
TGTGCCAGTAGTATCTCGACGAACCGTGGAGAAAAACTGTTTTTT
CASSISTNRGEKLFF
>.|many|16|TRBJ1-1|TRBV7-4
TGTGCCAGCAGCCACGTTTACGGGGCTGGTAGCACTGAAGCTTTCTTT
CASSHVYGAGSTEAFF
>.|.|13|TRBJ2-1|TRBV4-3
TGCGCCAGCAGCAATCCAAGTGGTGTTGAGCAGTTCTTC
CASSNPSGVEQFF
>.|few|11|TRBJ1-3|TRBV6-2/TRBV6-3
TGTGCCAGCCGCCGGGGAAACACCATATATTTT
CASRRGNTIYF
>.|few|12|TRBJ2-1|TRBV2
TGTGCCAGCATGGGGAGCTACAATGAGCAGTTCTTC
CASMGSYNEQFF
>.|few|14|TRBJ1-1|TRBV18
TGTGCCAGCTCCCAGGACGGATTGAACACTGAAGCTTTCTTT
CASSQDGLNTEAFF
>.|many|16|TRBJ1-1|TRBV12-3/TRBV12-4
TGTGCCAGCAGCCCGGGTTGGACAGCCCTGAACACTGAAGCTTTCTTT
CASSPGWTALNTEAFF
>TRBD2|.|15|TRBJ2-7|TRBV7-6
TGTGCCAGCAGCTTAGGTAGCGGGGCCTCCTACGAGCAGTACTTC
CASSLGSGASYEQYF
>.|many|16|TRBJ2-7|TRBV7-2
TGTGCCAGCAGTTTAAACGGACTGGCGAGCTCCTACGAGCAGTACTTC
CASSLNGLASSYEQYF
>.|many|15|TRBJ2-1|TRBV20-1
TGCAGTGCTAGAGCGGATATCGTCCCCTACAATGAGCAGTTCTTC
CSARADIVPYNEQFF
>.|.|13|TRBJ1-2|TRBV5-4
TGTGCCAGCAGCCTGGGGCCACCACGAGGCTACACCTTC
CASSLGPPRGYTF
>.|few|13|TRBJ2-1|TRBV19
TGTGCCAGTAGTCCACAGCTTTACAATGAGCAGTTCTTC
CASSPQLYNEQFF
>TRBD1|.|14|TRBJ2-5|TRBV5-6
TGTGCCAGCAGCCGATATACAGGGGCAGAGACCCAGTACTTC
CASSRYTGAETQYF
>TRBD1|few|15|TRBJ2-1|TRBV5-1
TGCGCCAGCAGCCCAGAGGGACAGGGATACGATGAGCAGTTCTTC
CASSPEGQGYDEQFF
>.|few|15|TRBJ2-2|TRBV7-9
TGTGCCAGCAGCCACCCGGGCAGGGGAACCGGGGAGCTGTTTTTT
CASSHPGRGTGELFF
>TRBD1|few|14|TRBJ1-1|TRBV7-9
TGTGCCAGCAGCGCGTGGACAGGGGGGACTGAAGCTTTCTTT
CASSAWTGGTEAFF
>.|few|15|TRBJ1-1|TRBV4-3
TGCGCCAGCAGCCAAGATCCAGGGGCCAACACTGAAGCTTTCTTT
CASSQDPGANTEAFF
>TRBD1|.|14|TRBJ2-7|TRBV5-6
TGTGCCAGCAGCCAGATGACAGGGATGTACGAGCAGTACTTC
CASSQMTGMYEQYF
>TRBD2|many|18|TRBJ2-1|TRBV7-8
TGTGCCAGCAGCTTAGCCCGTGGACTAGCGGGGGGTCGCAATGAGCAGTTCTTC
CASSLARGLAGGRNEQFF
>.|many|14|TRBJ1-1|TRBV28
TGTGCCAGCAGTTTTGCAGGGGTAGTCACTGAAGCTTTCTTT
CASSFAGVVTEAFF
>.|.|13|TRBJ2-2|TRBV9
TGTGCCAGCAGCCCTTGGGTGACCGGGGAGCTGTTTTTT
CASSPWVTGELFF
>.|many|13|TRBJ1-1|TRBV2
TGTGCCAGCGGGGGGTCCGGGGGCACTGAAGCTTTCTTT
CASGGSGGTEAFF
>TRBD2|.|17|TRBJ2-3|TRBV7-6
TGTGCCAGCAGCTTATTGTTGGCGGGGGGGTCCCCAGATACGCAGTATTTT
CASSLLLAGGSPDTQYF
>TRBD1|.|15|TRBJ2-7|TRBV20-1
TGCAGTGCCCCGCCCAGGGGGACAGGGAGCTACGAGCAGTACTTC
CSAPPRGTGSYEQYF
>TRBD1|.|13|TRBJ2-7|TRBV27
TGTGCCAGCAGTCTCCGACAGGGTTTCGAGCAGTACTTC
CASSLRQGFEQYF
>.|few|15|TRBJ2-5|TRBV6-6
TGTGCCAGCAGTTACTCCCCTGAGGGTTCGGAGACCCAGTACTTC
CASSYSPEGSETQYF
>.|few|14|TRBJ2-7|TRBV20-1
TGCAGTGCTAGTGGGGTAGGGGTTGTTGAGGAGCAGTACTTC
CSASGVGVVEEQYF
>.|.|14|TRBJ2-4|TRBV7-9
TGTGCCAGCAGTTCAGGGTGGTCCAAAAACATTCAGTACTTC
CASSSGWSKNIQYF
>.|many|13|TRBJ1-5|TRBV20-1
TGCAGTGCTAGAGATAGTCGGGGCGCGCCCCAGCATTTT
CSARDSRGAPQHF
>.|.|15|TRBJ1-5|TRBV15
TGTGCCACCAGCAGCACGAGGAATAGCAATCAGCCCCAGCATTTT
CATSSTRNSNQPQHF
>.|many|16|TRBJ1-3|TRBV7-2
TGTGCCAGCAGCTTTAGTAGCTCCGGGGCTGGAAACACCATATATTTT
CASSFSSSGAGNTIYF
>.|few|16|TRBJ2-1|TRBV6-5
TGTGCCACTACTATTGGTGCAGGTTGGGGGTGGAATGAGCAGTTCTTC
CATTIGAGWGWNEQFF
>TRBD1|few|16|TRBJ1-2|TRBV5-1
TGCGCCAGCAGCTCGACTCCGGGACAGAGTAACTATGGCTACACCTTC
CASSSTPGQSNYGYTF
>.|.|15|TRBJ2-7|TRBV19
TGTGCCAGTAGTATCTCCTGGACAGAGCCCTACGAGCAGTACTTC
CASSISWTEPYEQYF
>.|many|14|TRBJ2-1|TRBV5-8
TGTGCCAGCAGCTTGGAACAGGGTGGCAATGAGCAGTTCTTC
CASSLEQGGNEQFF
>TRBD1|.|15|TRBJ2-1|TRBV10-3
TGTGCCATCAGTGAGCGAGGGGGCCTCTACAATGAGCAGTTCTTC
CAISERGGLYNEQFF